Each of the 29 T cell receptor beta chains below was sequenced from the same sample in a study of blood T cells in healthy people across ages. A sample-barcoded 5' primer and a J-beta primer mix were used in a second PCR of about 7 to 11 cycles. TCRdb re-called the 5' RACE reads with MiXCR, one entry per CDR3 protein. The table lists about 670,000 distinct CDR3 sequences, approximately 40% of them singletons, with about 30% in the top ten. Sample: blood. The source is an older man in good health.

This clonotype was seen just once. The chain uses TRBV5-1 and TRBJ1-5; TRBD1 might be the D (5 bases). The length of the CDR3 is 15 residues. Trimming removed 0 bases at V and 7 bases at J, with 14 bases between. Germline CDR1 SGHRS, CDR2 YFSETQ. Written as DNA, the CDR3 is TGCGCCAGCAGCTTGGCAGGGACGAATTACCAGCCCCAGCATTTT. It codes for CASSLAGTNYQPQHF.

Points on this clonotype: A read error is possible here, since a much larger clone lies one base away. The chain combines TRBV7-3 with TRBJ2-5; 9 bases fit TRBD2. The CDR3 contains 14 residues. Germline V gene lookup returns CDR1 SGHTA and CDR2 FQGTGA. Here the CDR3 reads CASSLSGSGETQNF. CDR3 sequence (DNA): TGTGCCAGCAGCCTTAGCGGGAGCGGAGAGACCCAGAACTTC.

Here the CDR3 reads CASSQAGTSGRGFYEQYF. The CDR3 region has the DNA TGTGCCAGCAGCCAAGCCGGGACTAGCGGGAGAGGTTTTTACGAGCAGTACTTC. This sequence joins TRBV4-2 and TRBJ2-5, with 14 positions matching TRBD2. The DNA end favors TRBJ2-7, so the J call may be wrong. CDR1 and CDR2 (germline): LGHNA, YNFKEQ. This CDR3 has 18 amino acids.

This chain connects TRBV2 to TRBJ1-3; D unresolved. Germline lookup yields CDR1 SNHLY and CDR2 FYNNEI. This CDR3 is built from 14 residues. V dropped 4 bases and J dropped 0 bases, with 7 bases sitting between them. In nucleotides, the CDR3 is TGTGCCAGCAGTGGAGGTGTCTCTGGAAACACCATATATTTT. The encoded protein is CASSGGVSGNTIYF.

This clonotype showed up just a few times. This chain joins TRBV7-9 and TRBJ2-3; TRBD2 is a possible D gene (6 bases). Trimming removed 5 bases from V and 3 bases from J, with 15 bases in between. This CDR3 comprises 15 residues. CDR1 and CDR2 (germline): SEHNR, FQNEAQ (reference sequence). CDR3 bases: TGTGCCAGCAGCCATTCCTATGGGGGGACAGATACGCAGTATTTT. It yields the protein CASSHSYGGTDTQYF.

The gene calls are TRBV11-3 and TRBJ1-2, with D maybe TRBD1 (6 bases). The V gene's germline CDR1 is SGHNT and CDR2 YENEEA. CDR3 length equals 17 residues. Deletions cut 1 base from V and 13 bases from J, with 28 bases between. The CDR3 coding sequence is TGTGCCAGCAGCTTAGCCCCGGGGGCGCCAGGGCCGGGCGCTTTCACCTTC. Its translation is CASSLAPGAPGPGAFTF. Full variable domain (rest looked up from reference TRBV11-3 and TRBJ1-2): EAGVVQSPRYKIIEKKQPVAFWCNPISGHNTLYWYLQNLGQGPELLIRYENEEAVDDSQLPKDRFSAERLKGVDSTLKIQPAELGDSAVYLCASSLAPGAPGPGAFTFGSGTRLTVV.

This chain connects TRBV4-3 to TRBJ2-5, with D perhaps given as TRBD1 or TRBD2 (5 bases each). Trimming removed 1 base at V and 3 bases at J, with 12 bases between. This CDR3 contains 15 residues. Germline values: CDR1 LGHNA, CDR2 YSLEER. This CDR3 is CASSQASGTEETQYF. The CDR3 DNA sequence: TGCGCCAGCAGCCAAGCCTCCGGGACGGAAGAGACCCAGTACTTC.

A remark on this clonotype: The junction differs from germline at one of its ends, possibly a read error. V gene TRBV6-2 or TRBV6-3 combines with J gene TRBJ2-3, with TRBD1 as a possible D gene (6 bases). The CDR3 sequence is 17 residues long. Germline-derived CDR1 and CDR2 are MNHEY and SVGEGT. The CDR3, as DNA: TGTGCCAGCGGACGAAGGACGGGTGTGGGGGCTACAGATACGCGGTATTTT. Protein sequence: CASGRRTGVGATDTRYF.

This chain links TRBV5-1 with TRBJ2-1; D is uncertain. Germline-derived CDR1 and CDR2 are SGHRS and YFSETQ. CDR3 length equals 14 residues. V was pared by 4 bases and J by 3 bases, with 11 bases between. This CDR3 reads CASSPSLNYNEQFF. CDR3 nucleotides: TGCGCCAGCAGCCCCTCGTTGAACTACAATGAGCAGTTCTTC.

This clonotype was seen repeatedly, ten times or more. The J gene is TRBJ1-2, the V gene TRBV7-2; D gene ambiguous. The V gene's germline CDR1 is SGHTA and CDR2 FQGNSA. Trimming cost V 1 base and J 5 bases, with 11 bases left between them. This CDR3 is built from 14 residues. This chain's CDR3 is CASSLGQTKYGYTF. The CDR3 region has the DNA TGTGCCAGCAGCTTAGGGCAGACAAAGTATGGCTACACCTTC.

This clonotype turned up a few times. CDR3 amino acids: CASGRGDEGQNEKLFF. The CDR3 DNA reads TGTGCCAGCGGTAGAGGGGATGAGGGCCAAAATGAAAAACTGTTTTTT. The chain carries TRBV28 and TRBJ1-4; D is perhaps TRBD1 (5 bases). The CDR3 consists of 16 residues. Between the trimmed V and J ends, which lost 8 bases and 5 bases, there was a span of 21 bases. The germline V gene has CDR1 MDHEN and CDR2 SYDVKM.

This clonotype showed up just a few times. The chain couples TRBV28 to TRBJ2-1; the D is unclear. The ends were cut back, 6 bases at V and 4 bases at J, with 7 bases in the middle. Germline V gene lookup returns CDR1 MDHEN and CDR2 SYDVKM. The CDR3 extends over 12 amino acids. The CDR3 is CASRLTYNEQFF. The CDR3 DNA is TGTGCCAGCAGACTTACATACAATGAGCAGTTCTTC.

This clonotype came up many times. The gene calls are TRBV6-6 and TRBJ2-5; D gene unclear. This CDR3 is 14 amino acids long. Trimming took 2 bases from V and 1 from J, leaving 8 bases between them. CDR1 and CDR2 from the germline V gene are MNHNY and SVGAGI (reference sequence). This CDR3 is CASSYPSPQETQYF. The CDR3 coding sequence is TGTGCCAGCAGTTACCCCAGCCCCCAAGAGACCCAGTACTTC.

This chain connects TRBV28 to TRBJ2-2, with TRBD2 matching over 7 bases. CDR3 length: 14 residues. The V and J ends lost 7 bases and 5 bases, in that order; junction bases with no gene match: 7. Germline V gene lookup returns CDR1 MDHEN and CDR2 SYDVKM. DNA for the CDR3: TGTGCCAGCAAGAGGGAGGGTCGGACCGGGGAGCTGTTTTTT. This codes for CASKREGRTGELFF.

The chain has TRBV20-1 and TRBJ2-7; TRBD1 agrees at 10 bases. Per the germline V gene, CDR1 is DFQATT and CDR2 is SNEGSKA (reference sequence). This CDR3 contains 17 residues. The V and J ends lost 6 bases and 7 bases, in that order; junction bases with no gene match: 21. CDR3 region: CSAGDRGQRGWALEQYF. The CDR3 nucleotides read TGCAGTGCCGGGGACAGGGGACAACGCGGGTGGGCGTTGGAGCAGTACTTC.

As concerns this clonotype: This may stem from a read error, because a much larger clone lies one nucleotide away. The rearrangement joins TRBV6-2 or TRBV6-3 to TRBJ2-5; TRBD2 matches at 10 bases. V dropped 4 bases and J dropped 11; count of bases not matched to a gene: 13. Germline V gene sequence: CDR1 MNHEY, CDR2 SVGEGT. The CDR3 totals 15 residues. DNA of the CDR3: TGTGCCAGCAGTTTAGCGGGGGGCCGGGGCAATGAGCAGTACTTC. Its protein product is CASSLAGGRGNEQYF.

This clonotype has a handful of counts. This rearrangement joins TRBV12-3 or TRBV12-4 to TRBJ2-2; D unclear. Trimming cost V 2 bases and J 0 bases, with 13 bases left between them. This CDR3 has 17 residues. CDR3 in DNA: TGTGCCAGCAGTTTAAGTCTCAGGCTCGCGAACACCGGGGAGCTGTTTTTT. This codes for CASSLSLRLANTGELFF.

The chain has TRBV29-1 and TRBJ2-1; D is possibly TRBD2 (6 bases). This CDR3 is built from 12 residues. Germline CDR1 reads SQVTM; CDR2 reads ANQGSEA. The V end lost 4 bases, the J end lost 8 bases, and 12 bases lay between the germline ends. The CDR3 sequence: CSVGERVDEQFF. In DNA, the CDR3 is TGCAGCGTTGGTGAGCGGGTAGATGAGCAGTTCTTC.

The J gene is TRBJ2-5, the V gene TRBV10-3, with 10 bases fitting TRBD2. The V gene end was trimmed by 4 bases and the J gene end by 11 bases; junction bases not matched to a gene: 10. Germline CDR1 is ENHRY and CDR2 is SYGVKD. The CDR3 loop spans 14 amino acids. The CDR3 loop reads CAISGAGGHNEQYF. CDR3 coding DNA: TGTGCCATCAGTGGAGCGGGGGGGCACAATGAGCAGTACTTC.

CDR3 sequence: CASSAGTSLFF. In DNA, the CDR3 is TGTGCCAGCAGCGCCGGGACTAGCCTGTTCTTC. The chain uses TRBV6-1 and TRBJ2-1; 9 bases align to TRBD2. The V segment lost 6 bases and the J segment 15 bases; nucleotides outside the gene matches: 6. Germline V gives CDR1 MNHNS, CDR2 SASEGT. This CDR3 has 11 residues.

The chain employs TRBV27 and TRBJ2-1; TRBD2 aligns across 12 bases. The CDR3 has 16 residues. V dropped 3 bases and J dropped 9; count of bases not matched to a gene: 9. Germline lookup yields CDR1 MNHEY and CDR2 SMNVEV (reference sequence). CDR3: CASSFSRLAGVGEQFF. For the CDR3, the DNA is TGTGCCAGCAGTTTTTCCAGACTAGCGGGAGTTGGTGAGCAGTTCTTC.

The V gene is TRBV5-5, the J gene TRBJ2-3; TRBD2 matches 11 bases. The length of the CDR3 is 16 residues. Germline lookup yields CDR1 SGHKS and CDR2 YYEKEE (reference sequence). Germline trimming cut 6 bases from V and 3 bases from J; bases unmatched to any gene: 9. The CDR3 is CASNTRIAGGTDTQYF. In nucleotides, the CDR3 is TGTGCCAGCAACACCCGAATAGCGGGAGGGACAGATACGCAGTATTTT.

This chain links TRBV4-3 with TRBJ2-1; 9 positions agree with TRBD2. This CDR3 spans 15 amino acids. Looked up from germline, CDR1 is LGHNA and CDR2 is YSLEER. J was trimmed by 7 bases and V by 2 bases; bases with no gene match: 6. CDR3 sequence (DNA): TGCGCCAGCAGCCAAATTAGCGGGAGCAGGAATGAGCAGTTCTTC. It codes for CASSQISGSRNEQFF.

This clonotype was seen only a few times. The V gene is TRBV28, the J gene TRBJ2-7; 10 bases align to TRBD1. The junction had 14 bases not matched to a gene; V was cut back by 4 bases and J by 2 bases. The CDR3 loop spans 18 amino acids. Germline assignment: CDR1 MDHEN and CDR2 SYDVKM. The DNA for the CDR3 is TGTGCCAGCAGTTCCTTGCCGGGACAGGGGACTAGAACCTACGAGCAGTACTTC. It translates to CASSSLPGQGTRTYEQYF.

The gene calls are TRBV15 and TRBJ1-6; D is undetermined. Trimming shortened V by 1 base and J by 2 bases, and 21 bases separated the two germline ends. This CDR3 region has 20 residues. Germline CDR1 is LNHNV and CDR2 is YYDKDF (reference sequence). The CDR3 spells CATSRGLRSALRAYNSPLHF. Written as DNA, the CDR3 is TGTGCCACCAGCAGAGGCCTTCGTTCGGCCCTCCGGGCCTATAATTCACCCCTCCACTTT.

In its sample, this clonotype was seen a few times. V is TRBV6-2 or TRBV6-3 and J is TRBJ2-1, with 10 bases identical to TRBD1. The CDR3 covers 14 residues. The trim removed 6 bases at V and 7 bases at J, leaving 6 bases unmatched. Germline CDR1 and CDR2: MNHEY and SVGEGT. CDR3 coding DNA: TGTGCCAGCAGACAGGGACAGGGGAGTAATGAGCAGTTCTTC. It is translated as CASRQGQGSNEQFF.

J is TRBJ2-7 and V is TRBV12-3 or TRBV12-4; 11 bases match TRBD1. V gave up 4 bases and J gave up 6 bases; unmatched junction bases: 11. The CDR3 covers 16 residues. CDR3 sequence reads: CASSSPGQGALGEQYF. DNA for the CDR3: TGTGCCAGCAGTTCCCCCGGACAGGGGGCGCTGGGCGAGCAGTACTTC.

This clonotype was seen a handful of times. V usage is TRBV5-6 and J usage is TRBJ2-4; 11 bases are a match to TRBD1. The J call could be wrong; TRBJ2-5 is a better fit for the DNA end. The CDR3 totals 16 residues. Germline values: CDR1 SGHDT, CDR2 YYEEEE. The DNA for the CDR3 is TGTGCCAGCAGCTTAACTCGGGACAGGGGGTTGGAGACCCAGTACTTC. Protein product: CASSLTRDRGLETQYF.

This clonotype turned up a few times. The chain has TRBV4-2 and TRBJ2-5; no clear D. The end of the DNA is better explained by TRBJ2-1, so the J call may be wrong. Germline assignment: CDR1 LGHNA and CDR2 YNFKEQ. CDR3 length: 15 residues. This CDR3 is CASSHPMAQEETQFF. CDR3 bases: TGTGCCAGCAGCCACCCTATGGCACAAGAAGAGACCCAGTTCTTC.